What follows are 27 T cell receptor beta chains derived from one specimen sequenced in a study of identical twins. TCRdb independently ran MiXCR on the 5' RACE reads; one entry per CDR3 protein. The sample contains approximately 600,000 distinct CDR3 sequences, roughly 7.2% of which appear only once. These data were likewise used in another study, on yellow fever vaccine responses in identical twins.

Source material: PBMCs. Source of these receptors: a woman aged 18-30 years in good health.

This clonotype was counted between two and nine times. V gene TRBV3-1 combines with J gene TRBJ2-6; 7 nucleotides line up with TRBD2. The CDR3 loop spans 18 amino acids. Germline V gene lookup returns CDR1 LGHDT and CDR2 YNNKEL (reference sequence). Losses at the gene ends were 4 bases for V and 2 bases for J; bases not matched to a gene: 11. The CDR3, as DNA: TGTGCCAGCAGCCCATCGGGGGGAAGGAAGGCTGGGGCCAACGTCCTGACTTTC. Translated, it gives CASSPSGGRKAGANVLTF.

This clonotype has a count of ten or more. The gene calls are TRBV5-1 and TRBJ1-1; a possible D gene is TRBD1 (5 bases). Per the germline V gene, CDR1 is SGHRS and CDR2 is YFSETQ. This CDR3 has 14 amino acids. V was cut by 0 bases and J by 3 bases, with 9 bases left in between. CDR3 protein: CASSLADRYTEAFF. For the CDR3, the DNA is TGCGCCAGCAGCTTGGCTGACAGATACACTGAAGCTTTCTTT.

This clonotype was detected many times. The chain has TRBV20-1 and TRBJ1-2; 8 nucleotides agree with TRBD1. The V gene end was trimmed by 3 bases and the J gene end by 3 bases; junction bases not matched to a gene: 3. Germline CDR1 reads DFQATT; CDR2 reads SNEGSKA (reference sequence). CDR3 length: 13 amino acids. The CDR3 loop is CSASLTGDYGYTF. In DNA form, the CDR3 reads TGCAGTGCTAGTCTGACAGGGGACTATGGCTACACCTTC.

The chain couples TRBV6-1 to TRBJ2-2; 7 bases are shared with TRBD1. The CDR3 is 16 residues long. In germline, CDR1 is MNHNS, CDR2 SASEGT. Trimming removed 5 bases from V and 2 bases from J; junction bases left unmatched: 8. The CDR3 bases are TGTGCCAGCAGTCCACTGGGACAGACCAACACCGGGGAGCTGTTTTTT. It yields the protein CASSPLGQTNTGELFF.

This chain uses TRBV15 with TRBJ2-7; D might be TRBD1 (6 bases). Germline V gene lookup returns CDR1 LNHNV and CDR2 YYDKDF (reference sequence). Trimming left V 0 bases short and J 2 bases short, with 11 bases between. The CDR3 contains 15 residues. The CDR3 reads CATSRDVAGAYEQYV. The CDR3 nucleotides read TGTGCCACCAGCAGAGACGTGGCAGGGGCCTACGAGCAGTACGTC.

This clonotype was seen repeatedly, ten times or more. The chain uses TRBV12-5 and TRBJ2-1; TRBD1 is a possible D gene (5 bases). Germline V lookup: CDR1 LGHNT, CDR2 FRNRAP. CDR3 size: 17 residues. Trimming shortened V by 5 bases and J by 0 bases, and 17 bases separated the two germline ends. The CDR3 DNA follows: TGTGCTAGTGGTCCCGGCTTGGGGCTGAGCTCCTACAATGAGCAGTTCTTC. Translation: CASGPGLGLSSYNEQFF.

In this sample, this clonotype turned up many times. The V gene is TRBV25-1, the J gene TRBJ1-5, with 8 bases fitting TRBD1. V lost 0 bases and J lost 0; bases outside the gene matches: 1. Germline V gene data show CDR1 as MGHDK and CDR2 as SYGVNS. This CDR3 contains 16 residues. As DNA, the CDR3 is TGTGCCAGCAGTGAATACGGGACAGGTAGCAATCAGCCCCAGCATTTT. Its protein product is CASSEYGTGSNQPQHF.

This clonotype was recorded many times. This chain connects TRBV29-1 to TRBJ2-5; D remains ambiguous. The ends were cut back, 6 bases at V and 1 base at J, with 12 bases in the middle. The CDR3 runs to 13 residues. CDR1 and CDR2 from the germline V gene are SQVTM and ANQGSEA. The CDR3 nucleotides are TGCAGCGTCGGTGGGCGGCCCCAAGAGACCCAGTACTTC. The encoded protein is CSVGGRPQETQYF.

This clonotype was seen many times. The genes are TRBV10-2 and TRBJ2-2, with no clear D. CDR1 and CDR2 from the germline V gene are WSHSY and SAAADI. The CDR3 is 14 residues long. The V and J ends lost 10 bases and 4 bases respectively, with 16 bases between them. The CDR3 nucleotides are TGCGCCACCGGCCAGGAAGTTGGCACCGGGGAGCTGTTTTTT. Its translation is CATGQEVGTGELFF.

The V gene is TRBV19, the J gene TRBJ1-1, with D tentatively TRBD1 (6 bases). V dropped 4 bases and J dropped 1 base, with 19 bases sitting between them. The CDR3 is 17 amino acids. Germline CDR1 LNHDA, CDR2 SQIVND (reference sequence). The CDR3 DNA is TGTGCCAGTAGTAGCTTCTTGCGACAGGACTCGAACACTGAAGCTTTCTTT. Protein: CASSSFLRQDSNTEAFF.

V and J are TRBV29-1 and TRBJ2-1; 9 bases match TRBD1. This CDR3 region has 13 residues. J lost 5 bases, V lost 6 bases, and 5 bases had no gene match. Germline CDR1 SQVTM, CDR2 ANQGSEA. In nucleotides, the CDR3 is TGCAGCGTACACAGGGGGCGACACAATGAGCAGTTCTTC. This translates into CSVHRGRHNEQFF.

This clonotype has just a few counts. The chain couples TRBV11-2 to TRBJ2-5; D perhaps matches TRBD1 (5 bases). Trimming took 5 bases from V and 4 from J, leaving 14 bases between them. There are 14 residues in the CDR3. Germline lookup yields CDR1 SGHAT and CDR2 FQNNGV. The CDR3 region has the DNA TGTGCCAGCAGCCCCCAGGGTATCGGAGAGACCCAGTACTTC. Translation: CASSPQGIGETQYF. Looking up the rest from reference TRBV11-2 and TRBJ2-5 gives the full variable domain: EAGVAQSPRYKIIEKRQSVAFWCNPISGHATLYWYQQILGQGPKLLIQFQNNGVVDDSQLPKDRFSAERLKGVDSTLKIQPAKLEDSAVYLCASSPQGIGETQYFGPGTRLLVL.

The table lists this clonotype with a few counts. The rearrangement links TRBV12-3 or TRBV12-4 to TRBJ2-2, with TRBD2 identical over 8 bases. V lost 4 bases, J lost 3 bases, and 4 bases stayed unmatched. This CDR3 is built from 15 residues. The DNA of the CDR3 is TGTGCCAGCAGTTCCCGCGGGGGGTACACCGGGGAGCTGTTTTTT. Its protein product is CASSSRGGYTGELFF.

This clonotype was observed a handful of times. The chain is built from TRBV6-4 and TRBJ2-3; 9 nucleotides line up with TRBD2. Germline trimming cut 6 bases from V and 2 bases from J; bases unmatched to any gene: 3. CDR1 MRHNA and CDR2 SNTAGT come from the germline V gene. This CDR3 is 14 amino acids long. The CDR3 DNA reads as TGTGCCAGCAGAGCGGGGGGCGACACAGATACGCAGTATTTT. Its protein is CASRAGGDTDTQYF.

This clonotype turned up a few times. The gene calls are TRBV6-1 and TRBJ2-2; no definite D call. The CDR3 length is 14 residues. CDR1 is MNHNS and CDR2 is SASEGT in the germline V gene. Trimming shortened V by 7 bases and J by 5 bases, and 14 bases separated the two germline ends. This chain's CDR3 is CASKGRYSTGELFF. The CDR3, as DNA: TGTGCCAGCAAAGGCCGCTACTCGACCGGGGAGCTGTTTTTT.

The chain carries TRBV10-3 and TRBJ2-5, with D possibly being TRBD1 (5 bases). Germline V lookup: CDR1 ENHRY, CDR2 SYGVKD. The CDR3 is made up of 13 amino acids. Trimming shortened V by 2 bases and J by 4 bases, and 8 bases separated the two germline ends. In DNA, the CDR3 is TGTGCCATCAGTGAGAGGCAGGGAGAGACCCAGTACTTC. This encodes CAISERQGETQYF.

There are a few counts of this clonotype. The chain is built from TRBV6-1 and TRBJ1-1; no firm D call. V gave up 3 bases and J gave up 6 bases, with 8 bases separating them. The CDR3 sequence is 12 residues long. Germline loops: CDR1 MNHNS, CDR2 SASEGT. CDR3 nucleotides: TGTGCCAGCAGTGATCGCGGTGCTGAAGCTTTCTTT. It encodes CASSDRGAEAFF.

The V gene is TRBV18, the J gene TRBJ1-1, with D maybe TRBD1 (5 bases). The V end lost 9 bases, the J end lost 2 bases, and 10 bases lay between the germline ends. The CDR3 loop spans 12 amino acids. Germline V lookup: CDR1 KGHSH, CDR2 LQKENI. The CDR3 DNA sequence: TGTGCCAGTGCCACAGGTAACACTGAAGCTTTCTTT. Encoded protein: CASATGNTEAFF.

The chain carries TRBV20-1 and TRBJ2-1; 9 bases map to TRBD2. This CDR3 region has 15 residues. V dropped 2 bases and J dropped 4; count of bases not matched to a gene: 6. Germline V gene sequence: CDR1 DFQATT, CDR2 SNEGSKA (reference sequence). The DNA of the CDR3 is TGCAGTGCTAGATCTAGCGGGAAACCTTACAATGAGCAGTTCTTC. This codes for CSARSSGKPYNEQFF.

The chain couples TRBV6-1 to TRBJ2-1; D remains unclear. From germline, CDR1 is MNHNS and CDR2 SASEGT. There are 13 residues in the CDR3. V shed 0 bases and J shed 4 bases, with 4 bases lying between them. The CDR3 DNA is TGTGCCAGCAGTGAAGCAGAGTACAATGAGCAGTTCTTC. It is translated as CASSEAEYNEQFF.

This clonotype has ten or more counts. This chain uses TRBV29-1 with TRBJ2-2; D is undetermined. The CDR3 runs 16 residues. Germline lookup yields CDR1 SQVTM and CDR2 ANQGSEA. The V and J ends lost 1 base and 7 bases respectively, with 19 bases between them. As DNA, the CDR3 is TGCAGCGTTGAAGGGTCCGTGGGCGTAGGCCGCGGGGAGCTGTTTTTT. This translates into CSVEGSVGVGRGELFF.

The rearrangement uses TRBV11-2 and TRBJ2-2; 7 nucleotides agree with TRBD1. This CDR3 is 16 amino acids long. Germline assignment: CDR1 SGHAT and CDR2 FQNNGV. With V trimmed by 6 bases and J by 0 bases, 7 bases remained unmatched. The CDR3 nucleotides are TGTGCCAGCAGATTGACAGGGAACACGAACACCGGGGAGCTGTTTTTT. This gives the protein CASRLTGNTNTGELFF.

This clonotype was counted ten times or more. CDR3 amino acids: CATSRDELALSYNEQFF. The CDR3 DNA follows: TGTGCCACCAGCAGAGATGAACTAGCCCTATCCTACAATGAGCAGTTCTTC. The chain joins TRBV15 to TRBJ2-1, with D maybe TRBD2 (6 bases). Looked up from germline, CDR1 is LNHNV and CDR2 is YYDKDF (reference sequence). This CDR3 has 17 amino acids. The V end was cut by 0 bases, the J end by 1 base, with 13 bases between.

This clonotype was seen ten or more times. The rearrangement joins TRBV11-2 to TRBJ2-7; possibly TRBD2 for D (6 bases). In germline, CDR1 is SGHAT, CDR2 FQNNGV. This CDR3 comprises 15 residues. V lost 0 bases and J lost 3, with 12 bases in between. In DNA, the CDR3 is TGTGCCAGCAGCTTAGATCTTTGGGGGGACTACGAGCAGTACTTC. Amino acid sequence: CASSLDLWGDYEQYF.

This clonotype was counted between two and nine times. CDR3 residues: CASSLGNWADTQYF. Written as DNA, the CDR3 is TGTGCCAGCAGCTTGGGGAATTGGGCAGATACGCAGTATTTT. The chain employs TRBV7-9 and TRBJ2-3; unclear D gene. V shed 3 bases and J shed 4 bases, with 11 bases lying between them. Germline V CDR1 and CDR2: SEHNR, FQNEAQ (reference sequence). The CDR3 length is 14 residues.

The CDR3 protein is CASSLASQVNTEAFF. The CDR3, as DNA: TGTGCCAGCAGCTTAGCGTCCCAGGTGAACACTGAAGCTTTCTTT. This chain links TRBV7-2 with TRBJ1-1; no clear D gene. The CDR3 is 15 residues long. The ends were cut back, 0 bases at V and 0 bases at J, with 8 bases in the middle. Germline V gene sequence: CDR1 SGHTA, CDR2 FQGNSA. Together with reference TRBV7-2 and TRBJ1-1, the CDR3 gives the full variable domain: GAGVSQSPSNKVTEKGKDVELRCDPISGHTALYWYRQSLGQGLEFLIYFQGNSAPDKSGLPSDRFSAERTGGSVSTLTIQRTQQEDSAVYLCASSLASQVNTEAFFGQGTRLTVV.

This clonotype was counted ten times or more. The chain recombines TRBV20-1 with TRBJ2-2; D not resolved. The CDR3 contains 13 residues. Germline values: CDR1 DFQATT, CDR2 SNEGSKA (reference sequence). Trimming removed 3 bases from V and 1 base from J, with 6 bases in between. The CDR3 loop reads CSAREGNTGELFF. As DNA, the CDR3 is TGCAGTGCTAGGGAAGGGAACACCGGGGAGCTGTTTTTT.